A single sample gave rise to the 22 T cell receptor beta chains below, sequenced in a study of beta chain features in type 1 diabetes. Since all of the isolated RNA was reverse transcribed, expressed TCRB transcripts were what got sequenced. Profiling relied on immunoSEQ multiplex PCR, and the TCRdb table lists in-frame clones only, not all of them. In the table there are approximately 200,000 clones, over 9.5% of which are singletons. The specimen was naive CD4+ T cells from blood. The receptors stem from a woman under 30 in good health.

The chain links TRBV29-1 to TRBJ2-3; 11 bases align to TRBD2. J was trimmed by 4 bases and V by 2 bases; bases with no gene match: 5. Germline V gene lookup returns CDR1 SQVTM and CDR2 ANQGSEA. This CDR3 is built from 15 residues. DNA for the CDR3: TGCAGCGTTGAATTAGCGGGAGGGCCAGCAGATACGCAGTATTTT. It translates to CSVELAGGPADTQYF.

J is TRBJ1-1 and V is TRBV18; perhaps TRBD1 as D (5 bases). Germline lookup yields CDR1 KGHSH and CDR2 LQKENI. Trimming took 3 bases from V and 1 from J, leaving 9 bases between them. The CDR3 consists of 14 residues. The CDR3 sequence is CASSPGTENTEAFF. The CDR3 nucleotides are TGTGCCAGCTCACCCGGGACTGAGAACACTGAAGCTTTCTTT.

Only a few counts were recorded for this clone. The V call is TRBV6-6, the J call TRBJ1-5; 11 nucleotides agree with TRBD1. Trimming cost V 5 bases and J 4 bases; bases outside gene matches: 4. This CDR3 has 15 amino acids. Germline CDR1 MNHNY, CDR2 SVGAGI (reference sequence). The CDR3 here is CASSPGTGGNQPQHF. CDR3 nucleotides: TGTGCCAGCAGTCCTGGGACAGGGGGAAATCAGCCCCAGCATTTT.

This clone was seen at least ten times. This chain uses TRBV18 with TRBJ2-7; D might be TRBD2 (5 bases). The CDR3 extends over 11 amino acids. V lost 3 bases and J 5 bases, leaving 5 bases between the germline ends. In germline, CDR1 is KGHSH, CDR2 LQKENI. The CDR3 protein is CASSPGDEQYF. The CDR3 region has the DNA TGTGCCAGCTCACCCGGGGACGAGCAGTACTTC.

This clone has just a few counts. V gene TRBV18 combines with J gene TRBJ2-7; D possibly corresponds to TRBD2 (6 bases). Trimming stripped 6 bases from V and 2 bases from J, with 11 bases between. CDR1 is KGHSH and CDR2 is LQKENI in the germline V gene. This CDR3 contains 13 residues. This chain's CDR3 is CASSTSRAYEQYF. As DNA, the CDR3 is TGTGCCAGCTCTACTAGCAGGGCCTACGAGCAGTACTTC.

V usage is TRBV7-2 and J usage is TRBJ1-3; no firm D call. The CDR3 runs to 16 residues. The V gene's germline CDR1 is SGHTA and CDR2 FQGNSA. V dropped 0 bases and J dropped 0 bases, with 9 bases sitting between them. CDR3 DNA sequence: TGTGCCAGCAGCTTAGCGCAGGCTGTCTCTGGAAACACCATATATTTT. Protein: CASSLAQAVSGNTIYF.

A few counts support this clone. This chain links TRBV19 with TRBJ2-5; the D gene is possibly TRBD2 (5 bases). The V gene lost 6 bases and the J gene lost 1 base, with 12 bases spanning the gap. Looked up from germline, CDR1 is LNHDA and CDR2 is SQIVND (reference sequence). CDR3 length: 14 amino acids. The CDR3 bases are TGTGCCAGTAGGGATCCCGGGGTCCAAGAGACCCAGTACTTC. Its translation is CASRDPGVQETQYF.

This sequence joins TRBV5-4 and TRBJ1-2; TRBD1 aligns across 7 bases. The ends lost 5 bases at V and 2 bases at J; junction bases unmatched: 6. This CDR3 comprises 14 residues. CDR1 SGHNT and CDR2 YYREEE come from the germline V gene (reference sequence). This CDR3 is CASRRPGQNYGYTF. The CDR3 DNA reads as TGTGCCAGCAGAAGGCCGGGACAGAACTATGGCTACACCTTC.

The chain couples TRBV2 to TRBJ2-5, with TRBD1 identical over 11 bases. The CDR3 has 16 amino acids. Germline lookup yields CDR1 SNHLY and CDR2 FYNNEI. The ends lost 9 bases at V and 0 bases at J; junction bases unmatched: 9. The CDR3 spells CAREVGQGVHQETQYF. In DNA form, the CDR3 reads TGTGCCAGAGAGGTGGGACAGGGGGTTCACCAAGAGACCCAGTACTTC.

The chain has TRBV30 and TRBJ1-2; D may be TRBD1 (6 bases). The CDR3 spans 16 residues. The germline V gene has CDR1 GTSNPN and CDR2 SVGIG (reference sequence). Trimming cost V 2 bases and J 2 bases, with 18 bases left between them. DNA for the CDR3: TGTGCCTGGAGTTCCCGGGTGGCAGGGACAAACTATGGCTACACCTTC. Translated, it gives CAWSSRVAGTNYGYTF. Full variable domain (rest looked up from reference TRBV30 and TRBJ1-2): SQTIHQWPATLVQPVGSPLSLECTVEGTSNPNLYWYRQAAGRGLQLLFYSVGIGQISSEVPQNLSASRPQDRQFILSSKKLLLSDSGFYLCAWSSRVAGTNYGYTFGSGTRLTVV.

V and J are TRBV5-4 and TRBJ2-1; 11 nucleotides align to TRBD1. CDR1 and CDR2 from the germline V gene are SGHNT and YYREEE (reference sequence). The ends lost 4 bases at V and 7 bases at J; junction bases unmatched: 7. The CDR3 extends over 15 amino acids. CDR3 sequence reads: CASSVGQGGRNEQFF. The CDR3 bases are TGTGCCAGCAGCGTGGGACAGGGGGGTCGAAATGAGCAGTTCTTC.

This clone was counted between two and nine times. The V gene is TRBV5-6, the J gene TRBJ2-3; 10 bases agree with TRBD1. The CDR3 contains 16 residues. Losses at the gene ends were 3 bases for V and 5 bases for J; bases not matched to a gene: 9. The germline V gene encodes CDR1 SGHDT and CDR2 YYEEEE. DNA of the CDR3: TGTGCCAGCAGCTCGCCCCGACAGGGGGCAGGAGATACGCAGTATTTT. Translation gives CASSSPRQGAGDTQYF.

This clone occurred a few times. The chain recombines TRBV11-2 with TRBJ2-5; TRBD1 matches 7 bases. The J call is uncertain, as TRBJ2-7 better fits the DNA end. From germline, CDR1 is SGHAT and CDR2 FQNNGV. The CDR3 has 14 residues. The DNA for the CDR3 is TGTGCCAGCAGCTTAGATCACAGGGGATACGAGCAGTACTTC. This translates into CASSLDHRGYEQYF.

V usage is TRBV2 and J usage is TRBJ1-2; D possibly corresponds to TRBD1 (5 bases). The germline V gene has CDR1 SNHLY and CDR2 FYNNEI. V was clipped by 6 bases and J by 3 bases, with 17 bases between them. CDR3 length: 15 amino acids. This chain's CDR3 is CASSPRVPGYYGYTF. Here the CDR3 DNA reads TGTGCCAGCAGCCCAAGGGTGCCAGGGTACTATGGCTACACCTTC.

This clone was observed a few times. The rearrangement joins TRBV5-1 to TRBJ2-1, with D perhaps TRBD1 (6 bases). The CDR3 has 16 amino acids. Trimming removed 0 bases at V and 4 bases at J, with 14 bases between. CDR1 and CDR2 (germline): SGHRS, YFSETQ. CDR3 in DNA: TGCGCCAGCAGCTTGGCCCAGTCAGGGGTGTACAATGAGCAGTTCTTC. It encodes CASSLAQSGVYNEQFF.

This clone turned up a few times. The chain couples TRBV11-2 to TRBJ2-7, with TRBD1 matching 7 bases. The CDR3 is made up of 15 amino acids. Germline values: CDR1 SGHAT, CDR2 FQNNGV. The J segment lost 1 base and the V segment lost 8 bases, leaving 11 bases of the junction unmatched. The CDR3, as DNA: TGTGCCAGCTCGGCACAGGGGACGCTATCCTACGAGCAGTACTTC. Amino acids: CASSAQGTLSYEQYF.

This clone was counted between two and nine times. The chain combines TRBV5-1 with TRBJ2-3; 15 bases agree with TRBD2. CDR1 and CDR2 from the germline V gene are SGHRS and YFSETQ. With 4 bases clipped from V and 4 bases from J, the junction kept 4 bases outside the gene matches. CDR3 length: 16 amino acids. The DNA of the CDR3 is TGCGCCAGCAGCCGAGGACTAGCGGGAGGGTCAGATACGCAGTATTTT. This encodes CASSRGLAGGSDTQYF.

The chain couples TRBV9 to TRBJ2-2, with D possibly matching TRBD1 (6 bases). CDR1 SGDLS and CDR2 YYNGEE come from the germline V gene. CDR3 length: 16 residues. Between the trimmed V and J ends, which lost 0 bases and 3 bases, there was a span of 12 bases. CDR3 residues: CASSVGWAGDTGELFF. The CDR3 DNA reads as TGTGCCAGCAGCGTAGGATGGGCAGGGGACACCGGGGAGCTGTTTTTT.

The chain's CDR3 is CASSLGGVSTDTQYF. In DNA form, the CDR3 reads TGTGCCAGCAGCTTGGGGGGCGTGAGCACAGATACGCAGTATTTT. This chain links TRBV5-6 with TRBJ2-3, with D tentatively TRBD1 (5 bases). This CDR3 comprises 15 residues. Germline V gives CDR1 SGHDT, CDR2 YYEEEE. Trimming removed 0 bases from V and 0 bases from J, with 8 bases in between. The full variable domain, in which reference TRBV5-6 and TRBJ2-3 provide the parts outside the CDR3, is DAGVTQSPTHLIKTRGQQVTLRCSPKSGHDTVSWYQQALGQGPQFIFQYYEEEERQRGNFPDRFSGHQFPNYSSELNVNALLLGDSALYLCASSLGGVSTDTQYFGPGTRLTVL.

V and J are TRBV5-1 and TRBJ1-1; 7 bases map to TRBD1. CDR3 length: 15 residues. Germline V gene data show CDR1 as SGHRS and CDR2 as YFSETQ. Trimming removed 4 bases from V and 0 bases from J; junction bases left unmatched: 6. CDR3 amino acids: CASSQQGPVNTEAFF. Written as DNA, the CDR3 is TGCGCCAGCAGCCAACAGGGGCCAGTGAACACTGAAGCTTTCTTT.

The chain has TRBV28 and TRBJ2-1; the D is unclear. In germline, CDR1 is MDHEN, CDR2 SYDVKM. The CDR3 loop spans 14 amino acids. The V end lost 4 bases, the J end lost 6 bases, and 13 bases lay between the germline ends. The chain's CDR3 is CASSSYGPGNEQFF. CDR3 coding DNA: TGTGCCAGCAGTTCGTACGGCCCAGGCAATGAGCAGTTCTTC.

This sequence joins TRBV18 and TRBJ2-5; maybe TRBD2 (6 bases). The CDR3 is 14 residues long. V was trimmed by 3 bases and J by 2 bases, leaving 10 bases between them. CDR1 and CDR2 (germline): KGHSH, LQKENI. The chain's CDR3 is CASSPTSHQETQYF. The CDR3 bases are TGTGCCAGCTCACCTACTAGCCATCAAGAGACCCAGTACTTC.